Shown below are 25 T cell receptor beta chains from a single sample sequenced in a study of spatial heterogeneity in lung cancer. A single record per CDR3 protein comes from TCRdb applying MiXCR to the 5' RACE reads. The sample records under 100,000 distinct CDR3 sequences, approximately 8.5% being singletons. Noted time point: sample taken at primary tumor resection. Whole RNA, isolated from tumor, nontumor lung or frozen PBMC, was sequenced without prior sorting. This specimen was PBMCs, taken at surgery. The source of these receptors is a male donor with early-stage non-small cell lung cancer.

Only a few counts were recorded for this clonotype. The rearrangement uses TRBV7-2 and TRBJ2-3, with D maybe TRBD1 (5 bases). This CDR3 is built from 15 residues. The germline gives CDR1 SGHTA, CDR2 FQGNSA. Trimming shortened V by 5 bases and J by 1 base, and 13 bases separated the two germline ends. The CDR3 protein is CASSPDSLGTDTQYF. CDR3 in DNA: TGTGCCAGCAGCCCCGACAGTCTGGGCACAGATACGCAGTATTTT. The full variable domain, completed using reference TRBV7-2 and TRBJ2-3, is GAGVSQSPSNKVTEKGKDVELRCDPISGHTALYWYRQSLGQGLEFLIYFQGNSAPDKSGLPSDRFSAERTGGSVSTLTIQRTQQEDSAVYLCASSPDSLGTDTQYFGPGTRLTVL.

The chain uses TRBV12-3 or TRBV12-4 and TRBJ2-6; D is possibly TRBD1 (6 bases). This CDR3 contains 15 residues. V shed 6 bases and J shed 1 base, with 10 bases lying between them. CDR3 loop: CASRPTGSGANVLTF. Written as DNA, the CDR3 is TGTGCCAGCAGACCTACAGGGTCTGGGGCCAACGTCCTGACTTTC.

The CDR3 loop reads CASSKYFQSPSEKLFF. The CDR3 DNA reads TGTGCCAGCAGCAAATATTTTCAGAGCCCCAGTGAAAAACTGTTTTTT. The chain uses TRBV21-1 and TRBJ1-4; TRBD1 is taken as the D call from the table, unchecked against the DNA. TRBV21-1 is labeled a pseudogene. The CDR3 totals 16 residues.

The V and J genes are TRBV7-9 and TRBJ2-1, with 14 positions matching TRBD2. Germline trimming cut 3 bases from V and 6 bases from J; bases unmatched to any gene: 16. CDR1 is SEHNR, CDR2 FQNEAQ, per germline (reference sequence). The CDR3 consists of 20 residues. The CDR3 loop reads CASSFLGGNLGLAGVNEQFF. Here the CDR3 DNA reads TGTGCCAGCAGCTTCTTGGGCGGCAACCTGGGACTAGCGGGAGTCAATGAGCAGTTCTTC.

This clonotype was recorded at least ten times. The gene calls are TRBV5-4 and TRBJ2-1; D remains ambiguous. The ends were cut back, 4 bases at V and 8 bases at J, with 16 bases in the middle. Germline V gives CDR1 SGHNT, CDR2 YYREEE (reference sequence). The CDR3 runs to 14 residues. CDR3 in DNA: TGTGCCAGCAGCGCGGACGGTAGAATGGATGAGCAGTTCTTC. It codes for CASSADGRMDEQFF.

This clonotype was detected only a few times. The rearrangement joins TRBV11-2 to TRBJ2-3; 7 bases agree with TRBD2. Germline assignment: CDR1 SGHAT and CDR2 FQNNGV. The CDR3 is 14 amino acids. V lost 3 bases to trimming and J lost 7 bases; unmatched junction nucleotides: 7. The CDR3 sequence is CASSFAGAGNTQYF. CDR3 sequence (DNA): TGTGCCAGCAGCTTCGCGGGAGCGGGAAATACGCAGTATTTT.

The chain carries TRBV6-5 and TRBJ2-5; D is tentatively TRBD1 or TRBD2 (5 bases each). Germline values: CDR1 MNHEY, CDR2 SVGAGI. The CDR3 is 13 amino acids. V lost 7 bases, J lost 5 bases, and 14 bases lay in between. The CDR3 DNA is TGTGCCAGCAAAACAACAGAGGGGGAGACCCAGTACTTC. Protein product: CASKTTEGETQYF.

This clonotype has ten or more counts. The gene calls are TRBV7-2 and TRBJ2-1, with a weak D call TRBD1 (5 bases). The CDR3 sequence is 11 residues long. From germline, CDR1 is SGHTA and CDR2 FQGNSA. Trimming cost V 4 bases and J 8 bases, with 6 bases left between them. The CDR3 region has the DNA TGTGCCAGCAGCTCCAGGGATGAGCAGTTCTTC. This gives the protein CASSSRDEQFF. Combining the CDR3 with reference TRBV7-2 and TRBJ2-1 gives the whole variable domain GAGVSQSPSNKVTEKGKDVELRCDPISGHTALYWYRQSLGQGLEFLIYFQGNSAPDKSGLPSDRFSAERTGGSVSTLTIQRTQQEDSAVYLCASSSRDEQFFGPGTRLTVL.

CDR3 amino acids: CASSLGAGYEQYF. The CDR3 DNA sequence: TGCGCCAGCAGCTTGGGAGCGGGGTACGAGCAGTACTTC. This chain joins TRBV5-1 and TRBJ2-7; TRBD2 matches at 7 bases. The CDR3 runs 13 residues. The V and J ends lost 0 bases and 4 bases, in that order; junction bases with no gene match: 1. CDR1 and CDR2 from the germline V gene are SGHRS and YFSETQ.

In its sample, this clonotype was seen a few times. This sequence joins TRBV28 and TRBJ2-4, with D unresolved. With 3 bases removed from V and 9 bases from J, the gap between germline ends came to 9 bases. Germline CDR1 MDHEN, CDR2 SYDVKM. This CDR3 has 12 amino acids. The CDR3 loop is CASSLSNGIQYF. Here the CDR3 DNA reads TGTGCCAGCAGTTTGTCCAACGGCATTCAGTACTTC.

The V call is TRBV18, the J call TRBJ2-1; tentatively, D is TRBD1 (6 bases). The CDR3 has 15 residues. CDR1 KGHSH and CDR2 LQKENI come from the germline V gene. Trimming removed 3 bases from V and 3 bases from J, with 12 bases in between. CDR3 DNA: TGTGCCAGCTCACCCAGGACAGTTGGCTACAATGAGCAGTTCTTC. It encodes CASSPRTVGYNEQFF. Full variable domain (outside the CDR3, taken from reference TRBV18 and TRBJ2-1): NAGVMQNPRHLVRRRGQEARLRCSPMKGHSHVYWYRQLPEEGLKFMVYLQKENIIDESGMPKERFSAEFPKEGPSILRIQQVVRGDSAAYFCASSPRTVGYNEQFFGPGTRLTVL.

This chain joins TRBV19 and TRBJ2-7; 11 bases align to TRBD2. The V gene's germline CDR1 is LNHDA and CDR2 SQIVND (reference sequence). The CDR3 spans 13 residues. After removal of 7 bases from V and 10 bases from J, the junction contained 9 bases not matched to a gene. The DNA of the CDR3 is TGTGCCAGTACCCCGGGACTAGCGGCTCCCCAGTACTTC. It is translated as CASTPGLAAPQYF.

The table lists this clonotype with a few counts. The chain is built from TRBV20-1 and TRBJ2-3, with 8 bases that match TRBD2. CDR1 is DFQATT and CDR2 is SNEGSKA in the germline V gene (reference sequence). This CDR3 contains 14 residues. V lost 7 bases to trimming and J lost 1 base; unmatched junction nucleotides: 7. CDR3 DNA sequence: TGCAGTGGGTTAGCGGGAACTGGCACAGATACGCAGTATTTT. It encodes CSGLAGTGTDTQYF.

This clonotype was observed at least ten times. V is TRBV29-1 and J is TRBJ2-2, with 9 bases aligning to TRBD1. Germline CDR1 reads SQVTM; CDR2 reads ANQGSEA. This CDR3 spans 14 amino acids. V was clipped by 3 bases and J by 6 bases; unmatched bases: 5. In DNA form, the CDR3 reads TGCAGCGTTGACCCCGGGACAGGGCCCGGGGAGCTGTTTTTT. This codes for CSVDPGTGPGELFF.

The sample holds a few counts of this clonotype. The V and J genes are TRBV7-9 and TRBJ2-1; tentatively, D is TRBD1 (5 bases). Trimming left V 3 bases short and J 10 bases short, with 13 bases between. The CDR3 length is 13 residues. CDR1 and CDR2 from the germline V gene are SEHNR and FQNEAQ (reference sequence). The CDR3 region has the DNA TGTGCCAGCAGCTTGTTCAGGGATGCAGAGCAGTTCTTC. Translating it yields CASSLFRDAEQFF.

This clonotype was counted many times. The chain joins TRBV20-1 to TRBJ1-1; D is uncertain. The CDR3 contains 12 residues. Germline CDR1 reads DFQATT; CDR2 reads SNEGSKA (reference sequence). V was pared by 3 bases and J by 0 bases, with 5 bases between. CDR3 in amino acids: CSASQLNTEAFF. CDR3 coding DNA: TGCAGTGCTAGCCAGTTGAACACTGAAGCTTTCTTT.

This clonotype was picked up many times. The V gene is TRBV6-5, the J gene TRBJ2-7; D is unresolved. CDR1 and CDR2 (germline): MNHEY, SVGAGI. Trimming pared 8 bases from V and 2 bases from J, leaving 16 bases between. The CDR3 consists of 14 residues. In DNA form, the CDR3 reads TGTGCCAGCCGAAAGGGTTTCTTAGCCTACGAGCAGTACTTC. Translated, it gives CASRKGFLAYEQYF.

The rearrangement links TRBV6-2 or TRBV6-3 to TRBJ1-5; 7 nucleotides match TRBD1. The germline gives CDR1 MNHEY, CDR2 SVGEGT. V lost 4 bases and J lost 2; bases outside the gene matches: 8. The CDR3 has 16 amino acids. The CDR3 spells CASSSHQGVGNQPQHF. Written as DNA, the CDR3 is TGTGCCAGCAGTTCCCATCAGGGGGTTGGCAATCAGCCCCAGCATTTT.

The V gene is TRBV6-5, the J gene TRBJ2-2; a weak D match, TRBD1 (6 bases). This CDR3 has 16 amino acids. Trimming stripped 5 bases from V and 0 bases from J, with 13 bases between. Germline-derived CDR1 and CDR2 are MNHEY and SVGAGI. CDR3 in amino acids: CASSRTGHTNTGELFF. DNA of the CDR3: TGTGCCAGCAGTCGTACGGGACACACGAACACCGGGGAGCTGTTTTTT.

This clonotype was observed many times. The chain has TRBV28 and TRBJ2-4; tentative D call: TRBD2 (5 bases). Looked up from germline, CDR1 is MDHEN and CDR2 is SYDVKM. CDR3 length equals 13 residues. Trimming removed 6 bases from V and 3 bases from J, with 9 bases in between. The CDR3: CASSFGDKNIQYF. The CDR3 nucleotides read TGTGCCAGCAGCTTCGGGGACAAAAACATTCAGTACTTC.

The rearrangement joins TRBV18 to TRBJ2-3; D may be TRBD1 or TRBD2 (6 bases each). V gave up 2 bases and J gave up 4 bases, with 16 bases separating them. This CDR3 comprises 16 residues. Germline V gene sequence: CDR1 KGHSH, CDR2 LQKENI. The CDR3 here is CASSPSLGGSPDTQYF. As DNA, the CDR3 is TGTGCCAGCTCACCAAGTCTCGGGGGCAGCCCAGATACGCAGTATTTT.

This clonotype was seen only a few times. The V gene is TRBV2, the J gene TRBJ1-2, with D perhaps matching TRBD1 (6 bases). The germline V and J ends were trimmed by 4 bases and 0 bases, with 15 bases remaining between them. Germline V gene sequence: CDR1 SNHLY, CDR2 FYNNEI. The CDR3 totals 16 residues. In DNA, the CDR3 is TGTGCCAGCAGTGGAGGTTGGGGGCAAGCTAACTATGGCTACACCTTC. It is translated as CASSGGWGQANYGYTF.

In this sample, this clonotype turned up many times. The V call is TRBV7-9, the J call TRBJ1-1; no clear D gene. This CDR3 contains 12 residues. Looked up from germline, CDR1 is SEHNR and CDR2 is FQNEAQ (reference sequence). V was trimmed by 7 bases and J by 4 bases, leaving 10 bases between them. In DNA form, the CDR3 reads TGTGCCAGCACCCAAGAGGGCACTGAAGCTTTCTTT. Its protein is CASTQEGTEAFF.

The chain is built from TRBV20-1 and TRBJ2-3; 16 nucleotides match TRBD2. CDR3 size: 16 residues. The V and J ends lost 5 bases and 0 bases, in that order; junction bases with no gene match: 2. The germline V gene encodes CDR1 DFQATT and CDR2 SNEGSKA (reference sequence). Here the CDR3 DNA reads TGCAGTGCTGGGACTAGCGGGAGGGCTAGCACAGATACGCAGTATTTT. Translating gives CSAGTSGRASTDTQYF.

The rearrangement joins TRBV7-3 to TRBJ2-1; 10 bases are shared with TRBD2. Per the germline V gene, CDR1 is SGHTA and CDR2 is FQGTGA. V lost 4 bases, J lost 7 bases, and 4 bases stayed unmatched. The CDR3 extends over 14 amino acids. CDR3 DNA: TGTGCCAGCAGCTATAGCGGGGGGTGGAATGAGCAGTTCTTC. Translated: CASSYSGGWNEQFF.